The present T cell receptor (beta chain) was sequenced within a study of cytomegalovirus exposure and HLA in healthy donors (dated by TCRdb to 2017 to 2019). About the study as a whole: An earlier analysis of roughly 570 of the donors reported approximately 260 Gb of sequence data and 95 million to 130 million unique TCR beta sequences obtained from approximately 180 million T cells. Besides the first cohort of under 700 subjects, a separate validation cohort made up of around 120 different subjects was used. Among the roughly 400 genotyped donors, approximately 77% belonged to the genetic ancestry cluster associated with self-reported Caucasian donors. A later genetic analysis used genome-wide SNP genotypes for about 55% of the 666 donors, treating that subset as a discovery cohort. A later analysis re-analyzed previously published TCR beta repertoires from about 730 donors and added high-resolution HLA genotyping to study TCR occurrence patterns. The study combined high-throughput TCR immunosequencing, statistical association of individual TCRs with disease status, and machine learning to predict cytomegalovirus infection status. Typing coverage varied by locus: about 629-640 donors for A, B, C, DRB1 and DQB1; about 520 for DQA1; over 600 for DPA1; fewer than 480 for DPB1. To decide whether each TCR beta V gene segment behaved as functional or pseudogenic, an earlier analysis of approximately 590 of the donors relied on high-throughput TCR beta sequencing. Rather than using new phenotypic data, the later analysis identified candidate immune exposures from TCR beta sequences and from how often those sequences occurred across donors. The aim of the study was to test whether cataloging public T cell receptors could identify signatures of past pathogen exposure. Both class I and class II loci were covered by HLA typing, at four-digit resolution. About five DR-DQ haplotypes were treated as single units for association and clustering because of strong linkage in the cohort. Alongside the repertoire data, information on donor age, sex, ethnicity and CMV serostatus was compiled. The study profiled the T cell repertoires of 666 subjects by immunosequencing and related them to cytomegalovirus serostatus. Approximately 300 gigabases of sequencing data and about 92 million unique TCR sequences made up an early release that covered approximately 650 HLA-typed donors. Across 300 to 500 genotyped donors of the cohort, an average of about 240,000 unique TCR beta nucleotide sequences per donor were sequenced, and approximately 17% of those sequences were non-productive. Every repertoire in the discovery cohort had been generated on one and the same sequencing platform.

This clone was seen more than once but under ten times. Its recognized antigen is unknown. Qualities for individual bases were not recorded, and no much larger clone is one base off. Library method: the immunoSEQ multiplex PCR assay. The multiplex PCR relied on a mix of 60 forward primers for TCR Vbeta segments and 13 reverse primers for TCR Jbeta segments. The CDR3 region of rearranged TCR beta genes was amplified from genomic DNA by a multiplex PCR assay. On the Illumina HiSeq System, the amplified TCR beta libraries were sequenced as 87-base-pair reads. The authors' analysis ran thus. A later analysis tallied 75 million to 95 million unique TCR beta chains across the 666 repertoires, and some 12 million of those chains were shared by two or more donors. A nearest-neighbor algorithm error-corrected the raw reads and collapsed the reads into unique sequences, merging closely related sequences to remove PCR and sequencing errors. Alignment of CDR3 sequences to IMGT reference sequences was used to assign V, D and J gene segments. Each retained sequence needed at least a six-nucleotide match to both a V gene segment and a J gene segment. A rearrangement was called productive if the CDR3 had no stop codons and remained in frame with V and J, and every other rearrangement was called non-productive. CDR3 was defined according to IMGT convention as the region running from the second conserved V-encoded cysteine to the conserved J-encoded phenylalanine. Sequences without an unambiguous match to a single V gene segment were excluded from the earlier analysis of a few hundred of the donors. An earlier analysis of fewer than 750 of the donors classified V segments as functional when productive rearrangements were above 56.7% and as segregating when the standard deviation between donors was above 5%. To diagnose cytomegalovirus status from the catalog of TCR beta chain sequences, a statistical classification framework was built. In a later analysis, V and J genes were assigned by comparing TCR nucleotide sequences against IMGT/GENE-DB human TR gene sequences. A later analysis assigned CDR3 sequences and most-parsimonious VDJ recombination scenarios with the TCRdist pipeline. In a later analysis, each TCR beta chain was defined by its CDR3 amino acid sequence together with its V-gene family, and reads without a unique V-gene family were excluded. In a later analysis, 500 to 650 highly shared, low-generation-probability nucleotide sequences were removed to address suspected cross-contamination and a sequencing artifact. In a later analysis, a clonal expansion index for each public chain was calculated from normalized within-repertoire ranks of inferred template counts. In a later analysis, generation probabilities were computed with a VDJ recombination model fitted to out-of-frame rearrangements, and the resulting probabilities were checked against IGoR. In a later analysis, hypergeometric tests were used to score TCR-TCR, TCR-HLA and TCR-CMV co-occurrence, with a repertoire-size bias correction applied to TCR pairs. False discovery rates were estimated in a later analysis by permuting HLA or CMV assignments 20 times. In a later analysis, co-occurring TCRs were grouped with DBSCAN, and TCRdist sequence similarity was added when clustering was performed within HLA-allele-positive subsets. Co-occurrence clustering excluded repertoires with fewer than 30,000 or more than 120,000 public chains, plus five with anomalous nucleotide sharing. TCRdb retrieved this table from immuneACCESS and kept in-frame rearrangements only. Not all clones are present; in checked studies, unresolved V genes account for under half, and no reason is known for the remainder. V, J and clone size are taken as reported in that table, and D and trimming were inferred from the DNA itself. The sample profile shows approximately 90,000 clones; 7.6% of them were found once. The ten largest clones capture 2% to 2.5% of the sample.

The CDR3 measures 18 amino acids from cysteine to phenylalanine. CDR3 DNA is the only sequence kept; it has 54 bases, read in frame from the first base. CDR1 and CDR2, looked up from the germline V gene, are MNHNS and SASEGT. Unmatched junction bases come to 12, with V trimmed by 0 bases and J by 6 bases. Beyond this particular receptor, the publication reports: Compared with equally common non-associated chains, HLA-associated TCR beta chains in a later analysis were more clonally expanded and had lower generation probabilities. In vitro tests confirmed that three of the cytomegalovirus-associated TCR beta chains recognize cytomegalovirus antigens. An earlier analysis of around 500 of the donors showed that most TCR beta V segments appeared in productive rearrangements either about 90% or about 30% of the time, which broadly matched IMGT annotations. In both the original and validation cohorts, the classifier was reported to diagnose cytomegalovirus status with high specificity and sensitivity. In a later analysis, most CMV-associated TCR beta chains were found to appear HLA-restricted, with HLA associations seemingly driven largely by CMV exposure. A total of roughly 160 TCR beta chains were listed by the study as associated with cytomegalovirus. When HLA alleles, especially DR and DQ, strongly co-occurred, attributing TCR associations to individual alleles was difficult. According to the authors, the approach could potentially be generalized to other disease states and immunological phenotypes. The sequencing pipeline was judged likely to have produced a cluster of highly shared sequence variants as a technical artifact. An association between a missense DCLRE1C variant and V-gene and J-gene trimming of TCR beta chains was found in a later genetic analysis and replicated in an independent cohort. Correlated functional status among segregating V segments might reflect linkage disequilibrium, but an unknown experimental factor could not be ruled out. Several of the top co-occurrence clusters appeared to be linked to parvovirus B19, influenza, CMV and Epstein-Barr virus, according to a later analysis. According to a later analysis, TCR association rates differed among HLA loci, with DRB1 alleles showing the most associated TCRs and HLA-C alleles showing the fewest. Because HLA typing was unavailable for some donors at each locus, only the typed subset was used in association tests. Presence/absence analyses assumed roughly uniform sequencing depth across donors, an assumption that may not hold. A later analysis associated 16,951 TCR beta sequences with specific HLA alleles at a false discovery rate of 0.05. CMV serostatus was the only immune exposure information available for the cohort. While some public TCRs were present in many individuals, most TCR sequences turned up only very rarely across donors. According to a later genetic analysis, donors in an Asian-associated ancestry cluster had fewer N-insertions in productive TCRs than the roughly 670-donor mean. Because counts were too low, roughly 16 rarely observed V segments, including chromosome 9 orphons, were left out of the earlier analysis of a few hundred of the donors. In this cohort, only TCR beta chains were sequenced, and detectable features were limited by the absence of alpha or paired-chain data. A further reported finding was that TCR beta sequences accurately predicted the HLA-A and HLA-B alleles for most subjects in the first cohort. The 87-base-pair reads could not distinguish some IMGT-functional V segments, including TRBV6-2 and TRBV6-3, so those segments were excluded.

The cohort was made up of several hundred healthy bone marrow donors. Cohort members were all nominally healthy when sampled, although unrecorded immune exposures were likely present. The donor was CMV seronegative and belonged to the group of 350 to 400 seronegative cohort members. A peripheral blood sample was collected from each donor, and TCR beta sequencing was performed on peripheral blood mononuclear cells. Genomic DNA extraction from the blood cell samples was performed with the Qiagen DNeasy Blood Extraction Kit. Input material: PBMCs. The sequence joins TRBV6-1 to TRBJ2-2; the junction holds 8 bases that match TRBD2. The origin of this receptor is a man aged 50 to 59 in good health and CMV-seronegative. The sequenced DNA: TGTGCCAGCAGTGAAGCGCGACAGTTCGCGGGAGGAGCCGGGGAGCTGTTTTTT. It codes for CASSEARQFAGGAGELFF.